These T cell receptor beta chains were read from a single sample in a study of blood T cell repertoires in COVID-19. Here immunoSEQ multiplex PCR was the method, and the copy in TCRdb shows in-frame clones only, minus some. The sample holds 200,000 or so clones, roughly four fifths seen once. The sequenced sample consisted of PBMCs or T cells enriched from blood (not recorded which). The source is a man aged 35-49 years who had recovered from COVID-19. Both conserved end residues are part of each CDR3. A D gene is named only where the DNA matches it firmly. For some rows the clone size is stated as once, few or many, or as a class when expanded; others skip it.

D: NA
V: TRBV20-1
J: TRBJ2-7
size: NA
DNA: TGCAGTGCTAGTCCACCAGGATCCTACGAGCAGTACTTC
CDR3: CSASPPGSYEQYF

D: NA
V: TRBV7-9
J: TRBJ1-1
size: NA
DNA: TGTGCCAGCAGCCCCCTCCTCCCCCAGGACATGAACACTGAAGCTTTCTTT
CDR3: CASSPLLPQDMNTEAFF

D: NA
V: TRBV7-3
J: TRBJ1-1
size: NA
DNA: TGTGCCAGCAGCTTATACTCCACCACTGAAGCTTTCTTT
CDR3: CASSLYSTTEAFF

D: NA
V: TRBV14
J: TRBJ2-5
size: NA
DNA: TGTGCCAGCAGCCAAGATTTCGGGACCCAGTACTTC
CDR3: CASSQDFGTQYF

D: TRBD1
V: TRBV28
J: TRBJ1-2
size: NA
DNA: TGTGCCAGCAGTCCAACTCGACAGGGACCCACCTTC
CDR3: CASSPTRQGPTF

D: TRBD1
V: TRBV7-2
J: TRBJ1-2
size: NA
DNA: TGTGCCAGCAGCTTACAGGGGGCGCGGGTGGGCAACTATGGCTACACCTTC
CDR3: CASSLQGARVGNYGYTF

D: NA
V: TRBV5-1
J: TRBJ1-1
size: once
DNA: TGCGCCAGCAGCACTCAAACAGGGAACACTGAAGCTTTCTTT
CDR3: CASSTQTGNTEAFF

D: NA
V: TRBV18
J: TRBJ1-6
size: NA
DNA: TGTGCCAGCTCACCTAATAATAATTCACCCCTCCACTTT
CDR3: CASSPNNNSPLHF

D: NA
V: TRBV2
J: TRBJ2-7
size: NA
DNA: TGTGCCAGCACTCTCGCCCGACAGGACACCTACGAGCAGTACTTC
CDR3: CASTLARQDTYEQYF

D: NA
V: TRBV19
J: TRBJ1-1
size: once
DNA: TGTGCCAGTAGTCCCGATCAGGGGCGGCATGGGAACACTGAAGCTTTCTTT
CDR3: CASSPDQGRHGNTEAFF

D: TRBD1
V: TRBV6-5
J: TRBJ1-6
size: few
DNA: TGTGCCAGCAGCGAGGACAGGGGTCATTCACCCCTCCACTTT
CDR3: CASSEDRGHSPLHF

D: NA
V: TRBV7-2
J: TRBJ2-3
size: NA
DNA: TGTGCCAGCAGCTTGCTTCCCCCCCACCTAAATTCTGATACGCAGTATTTT
CDR3: CASSLLPPHLNSDTQYF

D: NA
V: TRBV18
J: TRBJ1-3
size: NA
DNA: TGTGCCAGCTCGCAGGGGACACACTTCTCTGGAAACACCATATATTTT
CDR3: CASSQGTHFSGNTIYF

D: NA
V: TRBV18
J: TRBJ1-6
size: NA
DNA: TGTGCCAGCTCACCCGGGGTTAGCTCACCCCTCCACTTT
CDR3: CASSPGVSSPLHF

D: NA
V: TRBV10-3
J: TRBJ2-7
size: NA
DNA: TGTGCCATCAGTGAGCCACCCACGGCAGGTGGTGAGCAGTACTTC
CDR3: CAISEPPTAGGEQYF

D: NA
V: TRBV5-1
J: TRBJ2-1
size: NA
DNA: TGCGCCAGCAGCCCACCGGGCCCCGGGAGAGGTGAGCAGTTCTTC
CDR3: CASSPPGPGRGEQFF

D: TRBD1
V: TRBV24-1
J: TRBJ1-2
size: NA
DNA: TGTGCCACCAGTGACGAGGACAGGTCTGGCTACACCTTC
CDR3: CATSDEDRSGYTF

D: TRBD1
V: TRBV28
J: TRBJ1-5
size: NA
DNA: TGTGCAACTGAGGGACAGGGACTCTATCAGCCCCAGCATTTT
CDR3: CATEGQGLYQPQHF

D: TRBD1
V: TRBV27
J: TRBJ1-1
size: NA
DNA: TGTGCCAGCGGGAAGGCATACGGGACAGGGGGCAGGAGCACTGAAGCTTTCTTT
CDR3: CASGKAYGTGGRSTEAFF

D: NA
V: TRBV19
J: TRBJ1-5
size: NA
DNA: TGTGCCAGTAGTACCGACCAGCGTCCCCAGCATTTT
CDR3: CASSTDQRPQHF

D: NA
V: TRBV7-8
J: TRBJ1-4
size: NA
DNA: TGTGCCAGCAGCCTCCGTTTGGCAAATGAAAAACTGTTTTTT
CDR3: CASSLRLANEKLFF

D: TRBD1
V: TRBV10-3
J: TRBJ2-3
size: NA
DNA: TGTGCCATCAGTAACGACAGGGGGCCAGCAGATACGCAGTATTTT
CDR3: CAISNDRGPADTQYF

D: TRBD1
V: TRBV5-1
J: TRBJ1-2
size: NA
DNA: TGCGCCAGCAGCTTGACGAGGACAGGCTATGGCTACACCTTC
CDR3: CASSLTRTGYGYTF

D: TRBD1
V: TRBV7-6
J: TRBJ2-1
size: NA
DNA: TGTGCCAGCAGCTTCCCGGGACAGGGAGGTAGTGAGCAGTTCTTC
CDR3: CASSFPGQGGSEQFF

D: NA
V: TRBV12-3/TRBV12-4
J: TRBJ1-5
size: few
DNA: TGTGCCAGCAGACCCAGTCCTGGTCAGCCCCAGCATTTT
CDR3: CASRPSPGQPQHF

D: NA
V: TRBV6-4
J: TRBJ2-1
size: NA
DNA: TGTGCCAGCAGTGATGGAACTAGCTCCTACAATGAGCAGTTCTTC
CDR3: CASSDGTSSYNEQFF

D: TRBD1
V: TRBV9
J: TRBJ1-2
size: few
DNA: TGTGCCAGCAGCGTAGGACAGGGATTACCCTATGGCTACACCTTC
CDR3: CASSVGQGLPYGYTF

D: NA
V: TRBV6-1
J: TRBJ2-7
size: NA
DNA: TGTGCCAGCAGTGAAGCGGGGCTCCTTCTACGGTCGTACTTC
CDR3: CASSEAGLLLRSYF

D: TRBD1
V: TRBV10-3
J: TRBJ1-1
size: once
DNA: TGTGCCATCAGTGAGGGGACAGCCAGGAACACTGAAGCTTTCTTT
CDR3: CAISEGTARNTEAFF

D: NA
V: TRBV6-1
J: TRBJ1-2
size: NA
DNA: TGTGCCAGCAGTGAGTGGACATACTATGGCTACACCTTC
CDR3: CASSEWTYYGYTF

D: TRBD1
V: TRBV2
J: TRBJ1-5
size: NA
DNA: TGTGCCAGCAGCCGGGACAGGGGGAATCAGCCCCAGCATTTT
CDR3: CASSRDRGNQPQHF

D: TRBD1
V: TRBV27
J: TRBJ2-7
size: NA
DNA: TGTGCCAGCAGTTTAAAAGGGACAGGGGGTTCCTACGAGCAGTACTTC
CDR3: CASSLKGTGGSYEQYF

D: NA
V: TRBV4-3
J: TRBJ1-2
size: NA
DNA: TGCGCCAGCAGCCAAGATACAGGAGCTAACTATGGCTACACCTTC
CDR3: CASSQDTGANYGYTF

D: TRBD1
V: TRBV7-8
J: TRBJ2-7
size: NA
DNA: TGTGCCAGCAGCCCACGACAGGGTGAACACGAGCAGTACTTC
CDR3: CASSPRQGEHEQYF

D: NA
V: TRBV10-2
J: TRBJ1-4
size: NA
DNA: TGCGCCAGCAGTGATCGGGCAGGGCCTAATGAAAAACTGTTTTTT
CDR3: CASSDRAGPNEKLFF

D: NA
V: TRBV19
J: TRBJ2-6
size: NA
DNA: TGTGCCAGTAGTAGGGGGGAGGCCGCCGGGGCCAACGTCCTGACTTTC
CDR3: CASSRGEAAGANVLTF

D: NA
V: TRBV5-4
J: TRBJ2-7
size: few
DNA: TGTGCCAGCAGCTTGGATACAGACTCCTACGAGCAGTACTTC
CDR3: CASSLDTDSYEQYF

D: NA
V: TRBV6-5
J: TRBJ1-1
size: NA
DNA: TGTGCCAGCAGAATTCAACTAAACACTGAAGCTTTCTTT
CDR3: CASRIQLNTEAFF

D: NA
V: TRBV5-4
J: TRBJ1-4
size: NA
DNA: TGTGCCAGCAGTCCTGGACAATATGAAAAACTGTTTTTT
CDR3: CASSPGQYEKLFF

D: TRBD1
V: TRBV18
J: TRBJ2-3
size: once
DNA: TGTGCCAGCTCACGGACAGGGAAAGCCCAACTAAGCACAGATACGCAGTATTTT
CDR3: CASSRTGKAQLSTDTQYF

D: NA
V: TRBV13
J: TRBJ2-3
size: NA
DNA: TGTGCCAGCAGCCTCTCCTCCCTCTGGGCGGATACGCAGTATTTT
CDR3: CASSLSSLWADTQYF

D: NA
V: TRBV5-4
J: TRBJ1-3
size: NA
DNA: TGTGCCAGCAGCCGTGGACAGAACTCTGGAAACACCATATATTTT
CDR3: CASSRGQNSGNTIYF

D: TRBD1
V: TRBV19
J: TRBJ2-2
size: NA
DNA: TGTGCCAGCAACGGACAGGGGGCGGACGGGGAGCTGTTTTTT
CDR3: CASNGQGADGELFF

D: NA
V: TRBV5-1
J: TRBJ1-6
size: once
DNA: TGCGCCAGCAGCTTGACAATCGACTCCTATAATTCACCCCTCCACTTT
CDR3: CASSLTIDSYNSPLHF

D: TRBD1
V: TRBV4-1
J: TRBJ1-2
size: once
DNA: TGCGCCAGCAGCCAAGCGGGGCAGGGGGCATTCTATGGCTACACCTTC
CDR3: CASSQAGQGAFYGYTF

D: TRBD1
V: TRBV27
J: TRBJ1-2
size: NA
DNA: TGTGCCAGCAGCACCGGGACAGGGAGGTCGTATGGCTACACCTTC
CDR3: CASSTGTGRSYGYTF

D: TRBD1
V: TRBV5-4
J: TRBJ2-7
size: NA
DNA: TGTGCCAGCAGCTTCACCTTATGGACAGGGTCCCACGAGCAGTACTTC
CDR3: CASSFTLWTGSHEQYF

D: NA
V: TRBV24-1
J: TRBJ2-1
size: NA
DNA: TGTGCCACCAGTGATTTTGTAGGAGGGGGCATCAATGAGCAGTTCTTC
CDR3: CATSDFVGGGINEQFF

D: TRBD1
V: TRBV5-1
J: TRBJ1-5
size: NA
DNA: TGCGCCAGCAGCACCCCCATAGACGGGGACAGGGATAATCAGCCCCAGCATTTT
CDR3: CASSTPIDGDRDNQPQHF

D: TRBD1
V: TRBV15
J: TRBJ2-2
size: NA
DNA: TGTGCCACCAGTATGGAGGGACAGGGAACCGGGGAGCTGTTTTTT
CDR3: CATSMEGQGTGELFF

D: NA
V: TRBV30
J: TRBJ1-2
size: NA
DNA: TGTGCCTGGGGAATTCGGGGGGTCCTAGGAGGCTACACCTTC
CDR3: CAWGIRGVLGGYTF

D: NA
V: TRBV21-1
J: TRBJ2-7
size: NA
DNA: TGTGCCAGCAGCACGGGTGAAGGAGTACCCGAGCAGTACTTC
CDR3: CASSTGEGVPEQYF

D: NA
V: TRBV19
J: TRBJ2-7
size: NA
DNA: TGTGCCAGTAGTATGCCAGGGCTGAACGAGCAGTACTTC
CDR3: CASSMPGLNEQYF

D: NA
V: TRBV7-6
J: TRBJ1-6
size: NA
DNA: TGTGCCAGCAGCTTAGGAGACCGGGGGGGGCATTCACCCCTCCACTTT
CDR3: CASSLGDRGGHSPLHF

D: NA
V: TRBV7-2
J: TRBJ2-2
size: once
DNA: TGTGCCAGCAGCTCACCAGGGTTCACCGGGGAGCTGTTTTTT
CDR3: CASSSPGFTGELFF

D: NA
V: TRBV5-1
J: TRBJ2-2
size: NA
DNA: TGCGCCAGCAGCTTGCTTCGGGGTGGCACCGGGGAGCTGTTTTTT
CDR3: CASSLLRGGTGELFF

D: NA
V: TRBV2
J: TRBJ2-2
size: NA
DNA: TGTGCCAGTAAACAGCTTATCACCGGGGAGCTGTTTTTT
CDR3: CASKQLITGELFF

D: NA
V: TRBV6-2/TRBV6-3
J: TRBJ1-1
size: NA
DNA: TGTGCCAGCAGTTACTCATGGCCGGGAGGCAACACTGAAGCTTTCTTT
CDR3: CASSYSWPGGNTEAFF